The clone carrying this T cell receptor (beta chain) has a handful of counts. The antigen remains unidentified. This sample is drawn from a study of cytomegalovirus exposure and HLA in healthy donors. Study findings and constraints: As a later analysis revealed, most CMV-associated TCR beta chains appeared HLA-restricted. In a later analysis, TCR association rates varied by HLA locus: DRB1 most, HLA-C fewest.

Primers for the PCR totalled 60 Vbeta and 13 Jbeta. Here immunoSEQ multiplex PCR was the method, and the copy in TCRdb shows in-frame clones only, minus some. Altogether about 160,000 clones are present, around 74% being singletons, with the ten largest covering roughly 1.5%. The CDR3 loop spans 11 amino acids. V was shortened by 5 bases and J by 7 bases, with 9 bases between the two germline ends. Germline CDR1 and CDR2: MNHNS and SASEGT. This rearrangement joins TRBV6-1 to TRBJ2-7, with D maybe TRBD2 (6 bases). The specimen sequenced was PBMCs. This sequence originates from a woman aged 30 to 39 in good health and CMV-seronegative. This CDR3 is CASSFGGEQYF. As DNA, the CDR3 is TGTGCCAGCAGTTTCGGGGGAGAGCAGTACTTC.